The 3 T cell receptor beta chains below were found in one sample sequenced in a study of early stage breast cancer tumors. Repertoires were generated with immunoSEQ multiplex PCR, while TCRdb's copy carries only in-frame clones and drops some. The sample comprises about 36,000 clones, approximately 74% of which are singletons, and approximately 7% rests with the top ten. Sequencing was carried out using blood. These receptors were collected from a person between 60 and 70 years old with breast cancer.

V gene TRBV7-3 combines with J gene TRBJ2-7; possibly TRBD2 for D (6 bases). The germline V and J ends were trimmed by 1 base and 2 bases, with 12 bases remaining between them. The CDR3 extends over 15 amino acids. Germline CDR1 is SGHTA and CDR2 is FQGTGA. CDR3 DNA: TGTGCCAGCAGCTTAAACGGGGGTCTGACCTACGAGCAGTACTTC. Translated, it gives CASSLNGGLTYEQYF.

The rearrangement joins TRBV7-9 to TRBJ2-5; 7 bases fit TRBD1. V gave up 0 bases and J gave up 4 bases; unmatched junction bases: 5. The germline gives CDR1 SEHNR, CDR2 FQNEAQ (reference sequence). This CDR3 contains 15 residues. The chain's CDR3 is CASSLAGAGGETQYF. CDR3 sequence (DNA): TGTGCCAGCAGCTTAGCGGGGGCAGGGGGAGAGACCCAGTACTTC.

The rearrangement joins TRBV27 to TRBJ2-5; TRBD1 or TRBD2 may be the D gene (6 bases each). Germline-derived CDR1 and CDR2 are MNHEY and SMNVEV (reference sequence). The V gene lost 6 bases and the J gene lost 5 bases, with 16 bases spanning the gap. The CDR3 spans 14 residues. CDR3 in DNA: TGTGCCAGCAGGGGGGGCCACGGGTGGGAGACCCAGTACTTC. It encodes CASRGGHGWETQYF.